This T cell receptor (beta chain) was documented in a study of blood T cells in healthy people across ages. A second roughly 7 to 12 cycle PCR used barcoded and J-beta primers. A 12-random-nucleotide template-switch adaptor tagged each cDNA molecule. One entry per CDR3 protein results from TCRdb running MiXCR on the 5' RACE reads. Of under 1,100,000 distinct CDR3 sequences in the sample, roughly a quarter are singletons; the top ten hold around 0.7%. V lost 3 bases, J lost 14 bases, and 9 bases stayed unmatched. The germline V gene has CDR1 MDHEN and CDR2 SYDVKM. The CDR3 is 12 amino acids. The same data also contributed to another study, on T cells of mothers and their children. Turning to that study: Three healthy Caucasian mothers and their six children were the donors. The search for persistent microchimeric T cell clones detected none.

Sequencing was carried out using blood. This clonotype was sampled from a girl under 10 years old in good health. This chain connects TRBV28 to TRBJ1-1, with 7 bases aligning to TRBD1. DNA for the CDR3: TGTGCCAGCAGTTTCGTGGGACAGAGTTGCTTCTTT. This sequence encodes CASSFVGQSCFF.